These T cell receptor beta chains were read from a single sample in a study of cytotoxic CD8 clonotypes in ibrutinib-treated CLL. The assay was immunoSEQ multiplex PCR, and TCRdb's table has in-frame clones only and misses some. The sample holds 140,000 to 150,000 clones; about 70% are singletons and the top ten take about 5%. The source material was PBMCs, sampled after 24 months of ibrutinib treatment. Receptors originate from a human donor with chronic lymphocytic leukemia. CDR3s include the opening cysteine and the closing phenylalanine or tryptophan. The D gene is left open where the match is weak. Some rows have no size entry. The others give once, few or many, or a class for an expanded clone.

size	V	J	D	DNA	CDR3
once	TRBV7-9	TRBJ1-2	TRBD1	TGTGCCGGAACAGACAGGGAAGATGGCTACACCTTC	CAGTDREDGYTF
.	TRBV9	TRBJ2-3	.	TGTGCCAGCAGCGTAGTCACAGATACGCAGTATTTT	CASSVVTDTQYF
.	TRBV29-1	TRBJ1-1	.	TGCAGCGTCCGGGACCTCGAGCCTGAAGCTTTCTTT	CSVRDLEPEAFF
.	TRBV6-1	TRBJ2-1	TRBD2	TGTGCCAGCAGTGTGAGCGGGAGCTCCTACAATGAGCAGTTCTTC	CASSVSGSSYNEQFF
once	TRBV7-3	TRBJ1-1	.	TGTGCCAGCAGCTTAACCAAGACGGTCAACACTGAAGCTTTCTTT	CASSLTKTVNTEAFF
many	TRBV4-1	TRBJ1-6	.	TGCGCCAGCAGCCAAGAGGGGGTTTACGGCGGACCCCTCCACTTT	CASSQEGVYGGPLHF
once	TRBV5-4	TRBJ2-3	.	TGTGCCAGCAGCCCCGCGGGCTCTAGCACAGATACGCAGTATTTT	CASSPAGSSTDTQYF
.	TRBV13	TRBJ2-3	.	TGTGCCAGCAGCTTAGCGGACACTAGCACAGATACGCAGTATTTT	CASSLADTSTDTQYF
few	TRBV11-3	TRBJ2-3	.	TGTGCCAGCAGTTCCTGGTCCGGGGTCGCTATCACAGATACGCAGTATTTT	CASSSWSGVAITDTQYF
.	TRBV6-1	TRBJ1-2	TRBD1	TGTGCCAGCAGCCTCCAAGGACAGGAGGAGTATGGCTACACCTTC	CASSLQGQEEYGYTF
.	TRBV7-2	TRBJ1-1	.	TGTGCCAGCAGCTTTTACCTCAAGTCAGGCACTGAAGCTTTCTTT	CASSFYLKSGTEAFF
.	TRBV4-2	TRBJ2-3	TRBD2	TGTGCCAGCAGCCACCGGACTAGAGGGAAAGATACGCAGTATTTT	CASSHRTRGKDTQYF
.	TRBV28	TRBJ2-7	TRBD2	TGTGCCAGCACCCACCGGGGGGGGGAGCAGTACTTC	CASTHRGGEQYF
.	TRBV9	TRBJ1-2	.	TGTGCCAGCAGCGTGGGGGGGAACTATGGCTACACCTTC	CASSVGGNYGYTF
once	TRBV5-5	TRBJ2-2	.	TGTGCCAGCAGCCTCACAGGGCCCGGGGAGCTGTTTTTT	CASSLTGPGELFF
once	TRBV6-5	TRBJ1-1	.	TGTGCCAGCAGTTCCCGCGGAGCGGGTGAAGCTTTCTTT	CASSSRGAGEAFF
.	TRBV18	TRBJ2-1	TRBD1	TGTGCCAGCTCCCCACCAGGGGGCTCAATTGCGTTCTTC	CASSPPGGSIAFF
few	TRBV9	TRBJ2-3	.	TGTGCCAGCAGCGTAGGCCAGGGGAGCACAGATACGCAGTATTTT	CASSVGQGSTDTQYF
.	TRBV9	TRBJ1-4	.	TGTGCCAGCAGCCCCCAGGGTGAAAAACTGTTTTTT	CASSPQGEKLFF
few	TRBV4-2	TRBJ2-1	.	TGTGCCAGCAGCCAAGATAGCCCCTACAATGAGCAGTTCTTC	CASSQDSPYNEQFF
.	TRBV19	TRBJ1-5	.	TGTGCCACCAGTGGGGTGGGGATGGAGCCCCAGCATTTT	CATSGVGMEPQHF